Below, 19 T cell receptor beta chains from the same sample are listed, as sequenced in a study of T cell responses to AZD1222 COVID-19 vaccine. TCRdb's table, derived via immunoSEQ multiplex PCR, lists solely in-frame clones and lacks some. The sample has about 130,000 clones, approximately 90% seen once. The input for sequencing was peripheral blood, taken 28 days after the second AZD1222 dose. The receptors derive from an adult who received the AZD1222 COVID-19 vaccine.

This clone occurred a few times. The rearrangement links TRBV29-1 to TRBJ1-2, with 8 bases that match TRBD1. CDR1 and CDR2 from the germline V gene are SQVTM and ANQGSEA. The CDR3 has 13 residues. V gave up 5 bases and J gave up 4 bases; unmatched junction bases: 6. CDR3 sequence reads: CSVSTGAGYGYTF. The DNA for the CDR3 is TGCAGCGTTTCGACAGGGGCAGGCTATGGCTACACCTTC.

The chain has TRBV25-1 and TRBJ1-3; a weak D match, TRBD1 (5 bases). V was clipped by 5 bases and J by 7 bases, with 12 bases between them. The CDR3 spans 13 residues. Germline lookup yields CDR1 MGHDK and CDR2 SYGVNS. CDR3: CASSTPGGNTIYF. DNA for the CDR3: TGTGCCAGCAGTACCCCTGGGGGGAACACCATATATTTT.

The chain is built from TRBV30 and TRBJ2-7, with TRBD2 matching 7 bases. Germline CDR1 GTSNPN, CDR2 SVGIG (reference sequence). This CDR3 region has 14 residues. V trimming: 3 bases; J trimming: 2 bases; junction bases outside the gene matches: 7. The CDR3 reads CAWSVSSGTYEQYF. For the CDR3, the DNA is TGTGCCTGGAGCGTATCTAGCGGAACCTACGAGCAGTACTTC.

The chain links TRBV14 to TRBJ1-1; D not certain. Germline CDR1 is SGHDN and CDR2 is FVKESK. The CDR3 has 15 residues. V gave up 5 bases and J gave up 1 base, with 14 bases separating them. The CDR3 DNA sequence: TGTGCCAGCAGCGTCCTTCGGGAAGCGAACACTGAAGCTTTCTTT. It translates to CASSVLREANTEAFF.

The chain recombines TRBV2 with TRBJ2-1, with 9 bases aligning to TRBD2. The V and J ends lost 5 bases and 1 base, in that order; junction bases with no gene match: 3. Per germline, CDR1 SNHLY and CDR2 FYNNEI. The CDR3 spans 15 residues. The CDR3 here is CASSLLAGSYNEQFF. DNA for the CDR3: TGTGCCAGCAGTCTACTAGCGGGTTCCTACAATGAGCAGTTCTTC.

The sample holds a few counts of this clone. The rearrangement links TRBV6-2 or TRBV6-3 to TRBJ2-7; D is unresolved. The CDR3 runs 15 residues. From germline, CDR1 is MNHEY and CDR2 SVGEGT. The V gene lost 0 bases and the J gene lost 5 bases, with 14 bases spanning the gap. CDR3 loop: CASSYSSWNYDEQYF. The CDR3 DNA sequence: TGTGCCAGCAGTTACTCGAGTTGGAACTACGACGAGCAGTACTTC.

The rearrangement uses TRBV19 and TRBJ2-2, with D possibly TRBD2 on 5 matching bases. Between the trimmed V and J ends, which lost 6 bases and 5 bases, there was a span of 22 bases. Germline lookup yields CDR1 LNHDA and CDR2 SQIVND (reference sequence). The CDR3 has 17 amino acids. The CDR3 loop reads CASSLRTPKLGTGELFF. The CDR3, as DNA: TGTGCCAGTAGCCTTCGGACTCCCAAACTGGGGACCGGGGAGCTGTTTTTT.

In this sample, this clone turned up a few times. The chain recombines TRBV5-5 with TRBJ2-1; D possibly uses TRBD1 or TRBD2 (6 bases each). The length of the CDR3 is 15 residues. The germline V gene encodes CDR1 SGHKS and CDR2 YYEKEE (reference sequence). V lost 4 bases and J lost 6, with 17 bases in between. CDR3 nucleotide sequence: TGTGCCAGCAGCCGGGGGCCTGAACCCCCCAATGAGCAGTTCTTC. This gives the protein CASSRGPEPPNEQFF.

The chain has TRBV5-4 and TRBJ2-1, with D maybe TRBD1 (5 bases). The ends were cut back, 3 bases at V and 5 bases at J, with 15 bases in the middle. This CDR3 has 15 amino acids. Germline CDR1 reads SGHNT; CDR2 reads YYREEE (reference sequence). The DNA for the CDR3 is TGTGCCAGCAGCTGGACCCCCGACAGAAACAATGAGCAGTTCTTC. Its translation: CASSWTPDRNNEQFF.

The chain uses TRBV10-3 and TRBJ2-5, with TRBD2 identical over 13 bases. CDR1 and CDR2 (germline): ENHRY, SYGVKD. The J segment lost 5 bases and the V segment lost 0 bases, leaving 9 bases of the junction unmatched. This CDR3 is 18 amino acids long. The CDR3 DNA is TGTGCCATCAGTGAGTCGTCACTAGCGGGAGGGCCGGGGGAGACCCAGTACTTC. Its translation: CAISESSLAGGPGETQYF.

This sequence joins TRBV7-9 and TRBJ1-6; D is possibly TRBD1 (5 bases). V lost 5 bases and J lost 8, with 13 bases in between. Per germline, CDR1 SEHNR and CDR2 FQNEAQ (reference sequence). The CDR3 runs to 14 residues. In DNA form, the CDR3 reads TGTGCCAGCAGCCTTCTTGGAGGGGATTCACCCCTCCACTTT. It specifies CASSLLGGDSPLHF.

The J gene is TRBJ1-5, the V gene TRBV5-8, with 9 bases matching TRBD1. The CDR3 loop spans 14 amino acids. The V segment lost 4 bases and the J segment 8 bases; nucleotides outside the gene matches: 7. CDR1 is SGHTS, CDR2 YDEGEE, per germline. CDR3 amino acids: CASSPGQGLKPQHF. As DNA, the CDR3 is TGTGCCAGCAGCCCCGGACAGGGGTTGAAGCCCCAGCATTTT.

V usage is TRBV6-1 and J usage is TRBJ2-1; perhaps TRBD1 as D (5 bases). V was trimmed by 3 bases and J by 4 bases, leaving 10 bases between them. The CDR3 has 14 residues. Germline assignment: CDR1 MNHNS and CDR2 SASEGT. The CDR3 is CASSEVRGYNEQFF. The CDR3 DNA sequence: TGTGCCAGCAGTGAGGTTAGGGGTTACAATGAGCAGTTCTTC.

The chain combines TRBV5-6 with TRBJ2-5; D possibly corresponds to TRBD2 (5 bases). The CDR3 is 13 residues long. Germline assignment: CDR1 SGHDT and CDR2 YYEEEE. With 2 bases removed from V and 4 bases from J, the gap between germline ends came to 9 bases. The CDR3 bases are TGTGCCAGCAGCTTATGGGGAGTAGAGACCCAGTACTTC. It translates to CASSLWGVETQYF.

V and J are TRBV30 and TRBJ1-5; D is possibly TRBD1 (6 bases). The CDR3 covers 17 residues. V was pared by 0 bases and J by 0 bases, with 15 bases between. Per the germline V gene, CDR1 is GTSNPN and CDR2 is SVGIG (reference sequence). CDR3 amino acids: CAWSVPGDRYSNQPQHF. In nucleotides, the CDR3 is TGTGCCTGGAGTGTACCGGGCGACAGGTATAGCAATCAGCCCCAGCATTTT.

The chain couples TRBV5-4 to TRBJ2-2; 8 nucleotides align to TRBD2. The J segment lost 7 bases and the V segment lost 6 bases, leaving 14 bases of the junction unmatched. Germline CDR1 is SGHNT and CDR2 is YYREEE (reference sequence). The CDR3 spans 16 residues. The CDR3 DNA sequence: TGTGCCAGCAAACCGGGTGGGACTAGACAAGGCGGGGAGCTGTTTTTT. Its protein product is CASKPGGTRQGGELFF.

The chain combines TRBV27 with TRBJ2-6; maybe TRBD1 (5 bases). V was pared by 7 bases and J by 2 bases, with 15 bases between. From germline, CDR1 is MNHEY and CDR2 SMNVEV (reference sequence). The CDR3 covers 16 residues. The CDR3 sequence: CASTEDSHTGANVLTF. CDR3 sequence (DNA): TGTGCCAGCACCGAAGACAGCCACACTGGGGCCAACGTCCTGACTTTC.

In nucleotides, the CDR3 is TGTGCCACCAGCAGACCCGGACCAAACAATGAGCAGTTCTTC. Protein: CATSRPGPNNEQFF. V and J are TRBV15 and TRBJ2-1; no definite D call. Germline V gene lookup returns CDR1 LNHNV and CDR2 YYDKDF (reference sequence). The CDR3 has 14 residues. V was trimmed by 2 bases and J by 5 bases, leaving 10 bases between them.

The V and J genes are TRBV27 and TRBJ1-3; 7 nucleotides match TRBD1. Germline CDR1 and CDR2: MNHEY and SMNVEV (reference sequence). Trimming at V came to 6 bases and at J to 0 bases, leaving 2 bases not matched to a gene. The CDR3 consists of 14 residues. The CDR3 sequence: CASRRTGSGNTIYF. CDR3 DNA: TGTGCCAGCAGACGGACAGGCTCTGGAAACACCATATATTTT.